These 5 T cell receptor beta chains were all obtained from the same sample, sequenced in a study of T cells in Graves' hyperthyroidism and ophthalmopathy. From RNA transcripts, TCR beta CDR3 regions were amplified. The TCR CDR3 first-round RT-PCR relied on the HTBI primer set. TCRdb ran MiXCR on the multiplex PCR reads and lists one entry per CDR3 protein. The sample yields around 520,000 distinct CDR3 sequences, approximately 25% seen once. The sequenced material came from blood. The receptors shown here come from a woman under 40 with Graves' ophthalmopathy.

The chain combines TRBV7-2 with TRBJ1-1, with TRBD1 matching over 7 bases. CDR3 length equals 12 residues. V lost 6 bases to trimming and J lost 6 bases; unmatched junction nucleotides: 4. Germline V gene data show CDR1 as SGHTA and CDR2 as FQGNSA. The CDR3 sequence: CASRTGVAEAFF. CDR3 sequence (DNA): TGTGCCAGCAGAACAGGGGTGGCTGAAGCTTTCTTT.

This clonotype showed up many times. The rearrangement joins TRBV4-2 to TRBJ2-5; D assignment may be TRBD1 or TRBD2 (5 bases each). This CDR3 is built from 17 residues. V gave up 2 bases and J gave up 5 bases, with 21 bases separating them. CDR1 and CDR2 (germline): LGHNA, YNFKEQ. This CDR3 reads CASSQPGFGAWGETQYF. The CDR3 DNA reads TGTGCCAGCAGCCAACCCGGGTTTGGGGCCTGGGGGGAGACCCAGTACTTC.

This clonotype was recorded many times. This CDR3 is CASSVGIGGSYGYTF. CDR3 coding DNA: TGTGCCAGCAGCGTAGGAATAGGCGGGTCCTATGGCTACACCTTC. V is TRBV9 and J is TRBJ1-2; D remains unclear. The germline CDR1 and CDR2 sequences are SGDLS and YYNGEE. This CDR3 is 15 amino acids long. V gave up 0 bases and J gave up 4 bases, with 13 bases separating them.

This clonotype was counted ten times or more. This chain links TRBV6-5 with TRBJ2-3; no definite D call. CDR1 is MNHEY, CDR2 SVGAGI, per germline. The CDR3 is made up of 12 amino acids. V was clipped by 2 bases and J by 2 bases, with 2 bases between them. The CDR3 protein is CASSYPTDTQYF. The CDR3 DNA reads TGTGCCAGCAGTTACCCCACAGATACGCAGTATTTT.

This clonotype was counted ten times or more. The chain carries TRBV7-2 and TRBJ1-5; D is undetermined. Germline V lookup: CDR1 SGHTA, CDR2 FQGNSA. Trimming removed 1 base at V and 6 bases at J, with 7 bases between. The CDR3 covers 13 residues. CDR3 bases: TGTGCCAGCAGCTTAGGAGGAGCTCAGCCCCAGCATTTT. Translating gives CASSLGGAQPQHF.